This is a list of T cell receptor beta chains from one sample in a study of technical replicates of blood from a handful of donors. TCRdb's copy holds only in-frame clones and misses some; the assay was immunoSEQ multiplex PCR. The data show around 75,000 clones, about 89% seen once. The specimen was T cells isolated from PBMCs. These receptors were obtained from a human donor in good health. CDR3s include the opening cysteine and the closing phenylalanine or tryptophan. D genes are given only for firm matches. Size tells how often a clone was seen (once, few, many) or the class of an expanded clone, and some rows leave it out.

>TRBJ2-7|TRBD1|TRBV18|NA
CASSPFPGTGVNEQYF
TGTGCCAGCTCACCCTTCCCCGGGACAGGGGTGAACGAGCAGTACTTC
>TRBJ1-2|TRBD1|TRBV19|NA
CASTADRGPYGYTF
TGTGCCAGTACCGCGGACAGGGGACCTTACGGCTACACCTTC
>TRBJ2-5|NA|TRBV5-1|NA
CASSSWGGLGETQYF
TGCGCCAGCAGCTCCTGGGGGGGCCTCGGGGAGACCCAGTACTTC
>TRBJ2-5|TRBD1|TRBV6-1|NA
CASSTGQVYETQYF
TGTGCCAGCAGTACTGGACAGGTTTATGAGACCCAGTACTTC
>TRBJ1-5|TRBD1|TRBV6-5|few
CASSSGQALHQPQHF
TGTGCCAGCAGTTCGGGACAGGCGTTGCACCAGCCCCAGCATTTT
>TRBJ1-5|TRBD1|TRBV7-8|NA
CASSLGTAGPQPQHF
TGTGCCAGCAGCCTCGGGACAGCGGGTCCTCAGCCCCAGCATTTT
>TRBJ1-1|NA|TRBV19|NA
CASSTGPGGETEAFF
TGTGCCAGTAGTACAGGACCCGGAGGGGAGACTGAAGCTTTCTTT
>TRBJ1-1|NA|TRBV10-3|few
CAISDGEYTEAFF
TGTGCCATCAGTGATGGGGAGTACACTGAAGCTTTCTTT
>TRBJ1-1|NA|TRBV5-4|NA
CASSFDMNTEAFF
TGTGCCAGCAGCTTCGACATGAACACTGAAGCTTTCTTT
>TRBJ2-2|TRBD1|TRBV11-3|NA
CASSLAGTGVLGELFF
TGTGCCAGCAGCTTAGCCGGGACAGGGGTCCTCGGGGAGCTGTTTTTT
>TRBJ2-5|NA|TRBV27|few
CASSFRETQYF
TGTGCCAGCAGTTTCAGAGAGACCCAGTACTTC
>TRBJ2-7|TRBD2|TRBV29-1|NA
CSVRPSGYEQYF
TGCAGCGTTCGCCCTAGCGGCTACGAGCAGTACTTC
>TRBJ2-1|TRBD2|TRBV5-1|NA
CASRPAPGLAPNEQFF
TGCGCCAGCAGGCCGGCGCCGGGACTAGCTCCCAATGAGCAGTTCTTC
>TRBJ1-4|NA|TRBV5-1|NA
CASSLLSQNNEKLFF
TGCGCCAGCAGCTTGCTTTCGCAGAATAATGAAAAACTGTTTTTT
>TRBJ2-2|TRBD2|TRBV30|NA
CAWRVSGGALNGELFF
TGTGCCTGGAGGGTTAGCGGGGGGGCCTTAAACGGGGAGCTGTTTTTT
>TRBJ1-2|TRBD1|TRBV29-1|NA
CSAAPGTGVLTYGYTF
TGCAGCGCGGCCCCCGGGACAGGTGTCCTAACCTATGGCTACACCTTC
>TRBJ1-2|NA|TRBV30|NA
CAWYNYGYTF
TGTGCCTGGTATAACTATGGCTACACCTTC
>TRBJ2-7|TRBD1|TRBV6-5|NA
CASSRPGQVAYEQYF
TGTGCCAGCAGCCGACCCGGACAGGTTGCCTACGAGCAGTACTTC
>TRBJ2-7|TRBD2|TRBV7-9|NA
CASSFPGLAGDRPYEQYF
TGTGCCAGCAGCTTTCCGGGACTAGCGGGAGATAGGCCCTACGAGCAGTACTTC
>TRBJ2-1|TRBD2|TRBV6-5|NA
CASSYTSGGASGSFF
TGTGCCAGCAGTTACACTAGCGGGGGGGCCTCTGGTTCTTTCTTC
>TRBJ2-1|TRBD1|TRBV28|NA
CASSLSGQGRNEQFF
TGTGCCAGCAGTTTATCGGGACAGGGAAGGAATGAGCAGTTCTTC
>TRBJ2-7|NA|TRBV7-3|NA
CASSPGSIHEQYF
TGTGCCAGCAGCCCAGGGTCTATCCACGAGCAGTACTTC
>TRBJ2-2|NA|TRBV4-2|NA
CASSQEGPKRGPLGTGELFF
TGTGCCAGCAGCCAAGAAGGACCCAAGAGAGGGCCCCTGGGGACCGGGGAGCTGTTTTTT
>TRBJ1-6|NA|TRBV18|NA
CASSPRLLQEGVALNSPLHF
TGTGCCAGCTCACCCCGGCTCCTACAAGAGGGGGTGGCCCTTAATTCACCCCTCCACTTT
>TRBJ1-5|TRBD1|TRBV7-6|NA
CASPERRQGANQPQHF
TGTGCCAGCCCAGAGCGTCGACAGGGGGCAAATCAGCCCCAGCATTTT
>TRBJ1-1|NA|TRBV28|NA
CATPGEGGAEAFF
TGTGCCACCCCCGGGGAGGGGGGGGCTGAAGCTTTCTTT
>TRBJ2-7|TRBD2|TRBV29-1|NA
CSVVSGLVSHEQYF
TGCAGCGTTGTATCGGGACTAGTTTCCCACGAGCAGTACTTC
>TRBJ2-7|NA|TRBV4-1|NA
CASSQGPTADEQYF
TGCGCCAGCAGCCAGGGTCCAACAGCCGACGAGCAGTACTTC
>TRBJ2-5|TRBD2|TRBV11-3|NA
CASGGGGAVRETQYF
TGTGCCTCCGGGGGCGGGGGGGCCGTTAGAGAGACCCAGTACTTC
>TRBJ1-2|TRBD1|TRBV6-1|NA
CASRADRGNYGYTF
TGTGCCAGCAGGGCGGACAGGGGAAACTATGGCTACACCTTC
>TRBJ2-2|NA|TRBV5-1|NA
CASSLDRENTGELFF
TGCGCCAGCAGCTTGGACAGGGAGAACACCGGGGAGCTGTTTTTT
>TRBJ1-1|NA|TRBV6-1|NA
CASSESGQGGVRAFF
TGTGCCAGCAGTGAGTCGGGTCAGGGAGGGGTCAGAGCTTTCTTT
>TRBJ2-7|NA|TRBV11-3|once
CASSSAYEQYF
TGTGCCAGCAGCTCAGCCTACGAGCAGTACTTC
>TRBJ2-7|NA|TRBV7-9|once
CASSLVNYEQYF
TGTGCCAGCAGCTTAGTTAACTACGAGCAGTACTTC
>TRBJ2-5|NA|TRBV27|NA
CASSPRTEETQYF
TGTGCCAGCAGTCCCAGGACAGAAGAGACCCAGTACTTC